The 26 T cell receptor beta chains listed next were all sequenced from one sample in a study of T-cell reconstitution after alpha-beta-depleted transplantation in children. The TCRbeta library was prepared with unique molecular identifiers. TCRdb passed the PCR reads through MiXCR, listing each CDR3 protein once. The sample shows roughly 500,000 distinct CDR3 sequences, approximately 29% of them seen only once. The sequencing here drew on PBMCs from the stem cell graft donor, taken from the stem cell graft. Receptors were obtained from a human donor who donated a stem cell graft to a child with aplastic anemia.

The rearrangement joins TRBV5-1 to TRBJ1-2, with TRBD1 matching 8 bases. CDR3 length: 17 residues. With V trimmed by 0 bases and J by 4 bases, 11 bases remained unmatched. In germline, CDR1 is SGHRS, CDR2 YFSETQ. CDR3 sequence (DNA): TGCGCCAGCAGCTTGGGGGGACAGGCAACCCGGAGCTATGGCTACACCTTC. This encodes CASSLGGQATRSYGYTF. Together with reference TRBV5-1 and TRBJ1-2, the CDR3 gives the full variable domain: KAGVTQTPRYLIKTRGQQVTLSCSPISGHRSVSWYQQTPGQGLQFLFEYFSETQRNKGNFPGRFSGRQFSNSRSEMNVSTLELGDSALYLCASSLGGQATRSYGYTFGSGTRLTVV.

Here the CDR3 reads CASSSSRQGFRENNEQFF. In nucleotides, the CDR3 is TGTGCCAGCAGCTCAAGCCGGCAGGGGTTTAGGGAGAACAATGAGCAGTTCTTC. The chain employs TRBV11-2 and TRBJ2-1, with D possibly TRBD1 on 6 matching bases. The CDR3 is 18 amino acids. CDR1 is SGHAT, CDR2 FQNNGV, per germline. Trimming removed 4 bases at V and 5 bases at J, with 24 bases between.

The chain links TRBV7-2 to TRBJ2-1; D is perhaps TRBD2 (6 bases). CDR3 length equals 15 residues. V lost 2 bases and J 2 bases, leaving 10 bases between the germline ends. Germline CDR1 SGHTA, CDR2 FQGNSA. This CDR3 reads CASSLNWGAYNEQFF. CDR3 sequence (DNA): TGTGCCAGCAGCTTAAACTGGGGGGCCTACAATGAGCAGTTCTTC.

V and J are TRBV5-5 and TRBJ1-1; no definite D call. The CDR3 runs to 15 residues. Per the germline V gene, CDR1 is SGHKS and CDR2 is YYEKEE (reference sequence). V was shortened by 2 bases and J by 0 bases, with 11 bases between the two germline ends. CDR3 sequence reads: CASSFSSAMNTEAFF. In DNA, the CDR3 is TGTGCCAGCAGCTTCTCGTCAGCCATGAACACTGAAGCTTTCTTT.

The CDR3 sequence: CSVERASNTGELFF. The CDR3 DNA reads as TGCAGCGTTGAGAGGGCCTCGAACACCGGGGAGCTGTTTTTT. The chain recombines TRBV29-1 with TRBJ2-2; possible D gene TRBD2, 5 bases. V gave up 3 bases and J gave up 0 bases, with 8 bases separating them. Germline CDR1 reads SQVTM; CDR2 reads ANQGSEA. The CDR3 sequence is 14 residues long.

The rearrangement joins TRBV6-1 to TRBJ2-2; D is perhaps TRBD2 (5 bases). The CDR3 totals 16 residues. Germline assignment: CDR1 MNHNS and CDR2 SASEGT. The V end lost 1 base, the J end lost 4 bases, and 13 bases lay between the germline ends. DNA for the CDR3: TGTGCCAGCAGTGAAGGTAGGAGGAGTAGCACCGGGGAGCTGTTTTTT. It encodes CASSEGRRSSTGELFF.

The V gene is TRBV4-1, the J gene TRBJ1-1, with D tentatively TRBD1 (6 bases). Trimming left V 5 bases short and J 7 bases short, with 17 bases between. Germline CDR1 and CDR2: MGHRA and YSYEKL. CDR3 size: 14 residues. This CDR3 is CASSMFRTDDEAFF. The CDR3 DNA follows: TGCGCCAGCAGCATGTTTCGGACAGATGATGAAGCTTTCTTT.

The chain is built from TRBV6-2 or TRBV6-3 and TRBJ1-1; D gene uncertain. The V gene lost 6 bases and the J gene lost 3 bases, with 11 bases spanning the gap. The length of the CDR3 is 13 residues. Germline V gene data show CDR1 as MNHEY and CDR2 as SVGEGT. The CDR3 reads CASSQVGYTEAFF. The CDR3 bases are TGTGCCAGCAGCCAAGTCGGGTACACTGAAGCTTTCTTT.

The chain joins TRBV29-1 to TRBJ2-7; TRBD1 matches 8 bases. Trimming at V came to 0 bases and at J to 5 bases, leaving 9 bases not matched to a gene. The CDR3 is made up of 15 amino acids. The germline gives CDR1 SQVTM, CDR2 ANQGSEA. CDR3: CSVEDRQGRIHEQYF. The CDR3, as DNA: TGCAGCGTTGAAGATCGACAGGGGAGAATCCACGAGCAGTACTTC.

The J gene is TRBJ2-7, the V gene TRBV2, with a tentative D call TRBD1 (5 bases). Trimming took 0 bases from V and 6 from J, leaving 9 bases between them. CDR1 SNHLY and CDR2 FYNNEI come from the germline V gene. This CDR3 comprises 13 residues. Here the CDR3 DNA reads TGTGCCAGCAGTGAAGCGAGCCAGGGCGAGCAGTACGTC. Translating it yields CASSEASQGEQYV.

The J gene is TRBJ2-3, the V gene TRBV28, with 7 bases aligning to TRBD1. Trimming removed 5 bases from V and 0 bases from J; junction bases left unmatched: 11. The germline gives CDR1 MDHEN, CDR2 SYDVKM. CDR3 size: 17 residues. For the CDR3, the DNA is TGTGCCAGCAGTAGCTCCGGGACAGTTTTTAGCACAGATACGCAGTATTTT. It specifies CASSSSGTVFSTDTQYF.

This clonotype was found a few times. The rearrangement links TRBV27 to TRBJ2-1, with 7 positions matching TRBD1. After removal of 6 bases from V and 7 bases from J, the junction contained 6 bases not matched to a gene. This CDR3 contains 13 residues. CDR1 and CDR2 from the germline V gene are MNHEY and SMNVEV (reference sequence). CDR3 residues: CASRLQGWNEQFF. The DNA for the CDR3 is TGTGCCAGCAGACTACAGGGGTGGAATGAGCAGTTCTTC.

There are many counts of this clonotype. This chain uses TRBV6-6 with TRBJ2-1, with D uncertain. Trimming took off 2 bases at V and 5 bases at J, with 1 base between the two ends. Germline values: CDR1 MNHNY, CDR2 SVGAGI (reference sequence). CDR3 length: 11 residues. In DNA form, the CDR3 reads TGTGCCAGCAGTTACGACAATGAGCAGTTCTTC. Translated: CASSYDNEQFF.

V is TRBV5-6 and J is TRBJ1-2; D unclear. Germline V gene data show CDR1 as SGHDT and CDR2 as YYEEEE. This CDR3 has 15 residues. Trimming cost V 0 bases and J 2 bases, with 11 bases left between them. CDR3 sequence reads: CASSLVSARNYGYTF. In DNA form, the CDR3 reads TGTGCCAGCAGCTTGGTTAGTGCACGGAACTATGGCTACACCTTC. Full variable domain (rest looked up from reference TRBV5-6 and TRBJ1-2): DAGVTQSPTHLIKTRGQQVTLRCSPKSGHDTVSWYQQALGQGPQFIFQYYEEEERQRGNFPDRFSGHQFPNYSSELNVNALLLGDSALYLCASSLVSARNYGYTFGSGTRLTVV.

This clonotype has just a few counts. This chain links TRBV29-1 with TRBJ1-2; TRBD1 matches 7 bases. The CDR3 spans 14 residues. Germline CDR1 and CDR2: SQVTM and ANQGSEA. V was clipped by 1 base and J by 6 bases; unmatched bases: 8. The CDR3 DNA is TGCAGCGTTGAAGGTGGGACAGAACTCCATGGCTACACCTTC. Its translation: CSVEGGTELHGYTF.

The chain employs TRBV25-1 and TRBJ1-1; no firm D call. V was clipped by 1 base and J by 7 bases, with 19 bases between them. Germline CDR1 MGHDK, CDR2 SYGVNS. The CDR3 consists of 16 residues. DNA for the CDR3: TGTGCCAGCAGTGAATCAGCCCCGGGGTGGAGAAGTGAAGCTTTCTTT. It codes for CASSESAPGWRSEAFF.

J is TRBJ2-7 and V is TRBV12-3 or TRBV12-4, with a tentative D call TRBD1 (5 bases). V was cut by 1 base and J by 2 bases, with 9 bases left in between. This CDR3 has 14 amino acids. CDR3 nucleotide sequence: TGTGCCAGCAGTTTAGGTGACAGACCCTACGAGCAGTACGTC. Encoded protein: CASSLGDRPYEQYV.

The V call is TRBV18, the J call TRBJ2-5, with 8 bases aligning to TRBD2. The CDR3 contains 13 residues. J lost 4 bases, V lost 3 bases, and 1 base had no gene match. The germline gives CDR1 KGHSH, CDR2 LQKENI. CDR3 in DNA: TGTGCCAGCTCACCCCTAGCGGGAGAGACCCAGTACTTC. Its protein is CASSPLAGETQYF. Complete variable domain (other parts from reference TRBV18 and TRBJ2-5): NAGVMQNPRHLVRRRGQEARLRCSPMKGHSHVYWYRQLPEEGLKFMVYLQKENIIDESGMPKERFSAEFPKEGPSILRIQQVVRGDSAAYFCASSPLAGETQYFGPGTRLLVL.

The V and J genes are TRBV5-6 and TRBJ2-3; D is undetermined. The V end was cut by 4 bases, the J end by 2 bases, with 14 bases between. CDR3 size: 15 residues. Per the germline V gene, CDR1 is SGHDT and CDR2 is YYEEEE. In DNA, the CDR3 is TGTGCCAGCAGCCCCTATGGGCAGTCCACAGATACGCAGTATTTT. Amino acid sequence: CASSPYGQSTDTQYF. Combining the CDR3 with reference TRBV5-6 and TRBJ2-3 gives the whole variable domain DAGVTQSPTHLIKTRGQQVTLRCSPKSGHDTVSWYQQALGQGPQFIFQYYEEEERQRGNFPDRFSGHQFPNYSSELNVNALLLGDSALYLCASSPYGQSTDTQYFGPGTRLTVL.

This clonotype was detected only once. The gene calls are TRBV12-3 or TRBV12-4 and TRBJ1-5; tentatively, D is TRBD1 (6 bases). The CDR3 runs to 16 residues. V shed 2 bases and J shed 7 bases, with 18 bases lying between them. The CDR3 protein is CASSLIGRGAHQPQHF. For the CDR3, the DNA is TGTGCCAGCAGTTTAATTGGTCGGGGGGCCCACCAGCCCCAGCATTTT.

This clonotype was detected a few times. The V call is TRBV24-1, the J call TRBJ2-1; 11 bases map to TRBD2. The V gene end was trimmed by 7 bases and the J gene end by 7 bases; junction bases not matched to a gene: 14. This CDR3 spans 17 amino acids. Germline V gene data show CDR1 as KGHDR and CDR2 as SFDVKD. The CDR3 nucleotides are TGTGCCACCAGGAACTCACCCGGGACTAGCGGATCTAATGAGCAGTTCTTC. Encoded protein: CATRNSPGTSGSNEQFF.

The sample holds a few counts of this clonotype. The rearrangement links TRBV27 to TRBJ2-7; D is unresolved. CDR3 length: 16 residues. V gave up 6 bases and J gave up 3 bases, with 21 bases separating them. Germline-derived CDR1 and CDR2 are MNHEY and SMNVEV (reference sequence). Here the CDR3 DNA reads TGTGCCAGCAGCCTAATGGGCCCGACGGGTCTCTACGAGCAGTACTTC. Its translation: CASSLMGPTGLYEQYF.

The chain couples TRBV19 to TRBJ1-5; D is possibly TRBD1 (6 bases). Germline lookup yields CDR1 LNHDA and CDR2 SQIVND (reference sequence). The CDR3 is 15 amino acids. V lost 7 bases and J lost 6, with 19 bases in between. CDR3 sequence reads: CASTLGAGPGQPQHF. Here the CDR3 DNA reads TGTGCCAGTACCCTGGGGGCAGGGCCTGGTCAGCCCCAGCATTTT.

In its sample, this clonotype was seen a few times. The chain carries TRBV29-1 and TRBJ1-5; D not resolved. CDR1 is SQVTM and CDR2 is ANQGSEA in the germline V gene. CDR3 length equals 13 residues. Trimming took off 3 bases at V and 7 bases at J, with 13 bases between the two ends. The CDR3 coding sequence is TGCAGCGTTGAGAGAGGACCGGGCCAGCCCCAGCATTTT. The encoded protein is CSVERGPGQPQHF.

The genes are TRBV20-1 and TRBJ1-5, with a weak D call TRBD1 (5 bases). The CDR3 spans 14 residues. V was shortened by 5 bases and J by 2 bases, with 13 bases between the two germline ends. Germline values: CDR1 DFQATT, CDR2 SNEGSKA (reference sequence). The CDR3 DNA is TGCAGTGCTTCCAGGGACGGGGGCAATCAGCCCCAGCATTTT. It codes for CSASRDGGNQPQHF.

The chain carries TRBV4-2 and TRBJ2-7; the D call may be TRBD1 or TRBD2 (6 bases each). The ends were cut back, 5 bases at V and 5 bases at J, with 16 bases in the middle. Germline CDR1 reads LGHNA; CDR2 reads YNFKEQ. CDR3 length: 14 amino acids. In DNA, the CDR3 is TGTGCCAGCAGCTCGAGAGGGGGGACGGACGAGCAGTACTTC. It yields the protein CASSSRGGTDEQYF.